These 23 T cell receptor beta chains originate from one sample sequenced in a study of blood T cell repertoires in COVID-19. Repertoires were generated with immunoSEQ multiplex PCR, while TCRdb's copy carries only in-frame clones and drops some. The sample shows 200,000 to 250,000 clones, over 60% of them seen only once. The sequencing sample was made of peripheral blood. Receptors originate from a woman between 70 and 85 years old with acute or convalescent COVID-19.

CDR3 region: CASSVLAGVPAYEQFF. As DNA, the CDR3 is TGTGCCAGTAGTGTCCTAGCGGGAGTCCCGGCGTATGAGCAGTTCTTC. The chain recombines TRBV19 with TRBJ2-1, with 10 nucleotides matching TRBD2. This CDR3 region has 16 residues. V was pared by 5 bases and J by 8 bases, with 12 bases of the junction left unmatched. CDR1 and CDR2 from the germline V gene are LNHDA and SQIVND (reference sequence).

The chain recombines TRBV10-2 with TRBJ2-2, with D tentatively TRBD2 (6 bases). In germline, CDR1 is WSHSY, CDR2 SAAADI. CDR3 length: 17 residues. V lost 3 bases, J lost 5 bases, and 19 bases lay in between. CDR3 protein: CASSDRASSAGTGELFF. The CDR3 region has the DNA TGCGCCAGCAGTGACCGGGCCTCATCGGCGGGGACCGGGGAGCTGTTTTTT.

J is TRBJ1-2 and V is TRBV27; the D gene is possibly TRBD1 (5 bases). CDR1 is MNHEY and CDR2 is SMNVEV in the germline V gene (reference sequence). The CDR3 is 14 amino acids. Trimming left V 3 bases short and J 1 base short, with 9 bases between. The CDR3 sequence is CASSFGRVNYGYTF. The DNA for the CDR3 is TGTGCCAGCAGTTTCGGCAGGGTTAACTATGGCTACACCTTC.

The chain carries TRBV2 and TRBJ1-1, with D perhaps matching TRBD1 (6 bases). Trimming took off 6 bases at V and 3 bases at J, with 11 bases between the two ends. CDR1 is SNHLY, CDR2 FYNNEI, per germline. This CDR3 is 13 amino acids long. The CDR3 sequence: CASRVYRDTEAFF. The CDR3 DNA reads as TGTGCCAGCAGGGTTTACAGGGACACTGAAGCTTTCTTT.

This clone was seen only a few times. The chain recombines TRBV3-1 (or the pseudogene TRBV3-2) with TRBJ2-2; D unresolved. Germline V CDR1 and CDR2: LGHDT, YNNKEL (reference sequence). The CDR3 totals 13 residues. V was shortened by 1 base and J by 2 bases, with 2 bases between the two germline ends. The CDR3 loop is CASSQANTGELFF. The CDR3 DNA is TGTGCCAGCAGCCAAGCAAACACCGGGGAGCTGTTTTTT.

The chain joins TRBV3-1 (or the pseudogene TRBV3-2) to TRBJ1-2; 7 bases align to TRBD1. Germline trimming cut 3 bases from V and 8 bases from J; bases unmatched to any gene: 15. Germline assignment: CDR1 LGHDT and CDR2 YNNKEL (reference sequence). The CDR3 extends over 16 amino acids. The CDR3: CASSHKGGTTVSGYTF. CDR3 bases: TGTGCCAGCAGCCATAAAGGGGGCACGACAGTTAGCGGCTACACCTTC.

The genes are TRBV7-8 and TRBJ2-7; D perhaps matches TRBD2 (5 bases). V was cut by 1 base and J by 3 bases, with 7 bases left in between. The CDR3 is made up of 13 amino acids. Germline CDR1 SGHVS, CDR2 FQNEAQ. The CDR3, as DNA: TGTGCCAGCAGCTTAGACGGGATCTACGAGCAGTACTTC. Its translation: CASSLDGIYEQYF.

The chain combines TRBV5-1 with TRBJ1-3; 9 bases match TRBD1. This CDR3 contains 14 residues. V lost 4 bases to trimming and J lost 4 bases; unmatched junction nucleotides: 3. In germline, CDR1 is SGHRS, CDR2 YFSETQ. CDR3 in amino acids: CASSDGTGGNTIYF. The CDR3, as DNA: TGCGCCAGCAGCGACGGGACAGGGGGAAACACCATATATTTT.

V and J are TRBV6-5 and TRBJ1-4; 8 nucleotides line up with TRBD1. Germline V CDR1 and CDR2: MNHEY, SVGAGI. Trimming took 1 base from V and 7 from J; bases not matched to a gene: 8. The CDR3 totals 16 residues. The CDR3: CASSYFQGAQGEKLFF. The CDR3 nucleotides are TGTGCCAGCAGTTACTTCCAGGGGGCTCAAGGTGAAAAACTGTTTTTT.

The chain is built from TRBV5-4 and TRBJ2-4, with D possibly being TRBD2 (6 bases). Trimming cost V 4 bases and J 0 bases, with 11 bases left between them. There are 15 residues in the CDR3. Germline CDR1 reads SGHNT; CDR2 reads YYREEE (reference sequence). DNA of the CDR3: TGTGCCAGCAGCACTCCGGGACTAGCCAAAAACATTCAGTACTTC. Translation gives CASSTPGLAKNIQYF.

This chain links TRBV10-3 with TRBJ1-2; TRBD1 matches at 7 bases. The V segment lost 0 bases and the J segment 6 bases; nucleotides outside the gene matches: 4. Germline lookup yields CDR1 ENHRY and CDR2 SYGVKD. The CDR3 totals 14 residues. In DNA form, the CDR3 reads TGTGCCATCAGTGAGTCGATTCAGGGGGATGGCTACACCTTC. It specifies CAISESIQGDGYTF.

The chain uses TRBV29-1 and TRBJ2-5, with 13 bases identical to TRBD2. Trimming cost V 4 bases and J 3 bases; bases outside gene matches: 2. Germline lookup yields CDR1 SQVTM and CDR2 ANQGSEA. The CDR3 runs 14 residues. Written as DNA, the CDR3 is TGCAGCGTTGGGGGGACTAGCGGGAAAGAGACCCAGTACTTC. Protein product: CSVGGTSGKETQYF.

The sample holds a few counts of this clone. The V call is TRBV3-1 (or the pseudogene TRBV3-2), the J call TRBJ1-5; possibly TRBD1 for D (5 bases). Germline CDR1 is LGHDT and CDR2 is YNNKEL (reference sequence). Trimming cost V 2 bases and J 9 bases, with 11 bases left between them. This CDR3 has 13 amino acids. This CDR3 is CASSQMEGRPQHF. The CDR3 coding sequence is TGTGCCAGCAGCCAAATGGAGGGGCGGCCCCAGCATTTT.

The V and J genes are TRBV7-8 and TRBJ2-5; 8 nucleotides match TRBD1. Looked up from germline, CDR1 is SGHVS and CDR2 is FQNEAQ. Germline trimming cut 1 base from V and 3 bases from J; bases unmatched to any gene: 13. The CDR3 covers 18 residues. CDR3 amino acids: CASSLGPSAGGKKETQYF. The CDR3 coding sequence is TGTGCCAGCAGCTTAGGCCCATCCGCAGGGGGCAAGAAAGAGACCCAGTACTTC.

V usage is TRBV23-1 and J usage is TRBJ1-1, with D perhaps TRBD1 (5 bases). TRBV23-1 is identified as an open reading frame with a role that is uncertain. The CDR3 covers 12 residues. Trimming left V 10 bases short and J 6 bases short, with 15 bases between. CDR3 sequence reads: CATGGVDPEAFF. DNA of the CDR3: TGCGCCACCGGGGGGGTGGACCCTGAAGCTTTCTTT.

The chain recombines TRBV28 with TRBJ2-3; D unclear. V dropped 3 bases and J dropped 5 bases, with 12 bases sitting between them. The CDR3 has 14 amino acids. Germline V gene lookup returns CDR1 MDHEN and CDR2 SYDVKM. In DNA, the CDR3 is TGTGCCAGCAGTTTGTGGAGTTTTCGAGATACGCAGTATTTT. Translating gives CASSLWSFRDTQYF.

The chain uses TRBV2 and TRBJ2-7; 12 bases are shared with TRBD2. The ends lost 7 bases at V and 7 bases at J; junction bases unmatched: 11. Germline V gives CDR1 SNHLY, CDR2 FYNNEI. The CDR3 totals 15 residues. CDR3 nucleotide sequence: TGTGCCAGCACCGTACTAGCGGGAGGTTTGGGAGAGCAGTACTTC. It is translated as CASTVLAGGLGEQYF.

V gene TRBV5-1 combines with J gene TRBJ2-2, with TRBD1 matching 12 bases. This CDR3 is 17 amino acids long. V lost 4 bases and J lost 10; bases outside the gene matches: 14. Germline V gives CDR1 SGHRS, CDR2 YFSETQ. CDR3 in amino acids: CASSQIDGTGGYEELFF. The CDR3 DNA reads as TGCGCCAGCAGCCAGATTGACGGGACAGGGGGCTATGAGGAGCTGTTTTTT.

The table lists this clone with a count of one. V gene TRBV7-6 combines with J gene TRBJ2-1, with 8 bases lining up with TRBD1. The junction had 6 bases not matched to a gene; V was cut back by 1 base and J by 7 bases. Germline loops: CDR1 SGHVS, CDR2 FNYEAQ. The CDR3 runs 15 residues. This CDR3 reads CASSLEQGVGNEQFF. The CDR3 DNA sequence: TGTGCCAGCAGCTTAGAACAGGGGGTTGGGAATGAGCAGTTCTTC.

Only one count was recorded for this clone. This chain connects TRBV19 to TRBJ1-1; TRBD1 matches at 9 bases. CDR1 is LNHDA, CDR2 SQIVND, per germline (reference sequence). There are 14 residues in the CDR3. V lost 3 bases, J lost 6 bases, and 5 bases stayed unmatched. CDR3 DNA sequence: TGTGCCAGTAGTATCGCCCGGACAGGGGCTGAAGCTTTCTTT. It specifies CASSIARTGAEAFF. Full variable domain (rest looked up from reference TRBV19 and TRBJ1-1): DGGITQSPKYLFRKEGQNVTLSCEQNLNHDAMYWYRQDPGQGLRLIYYSQIVNDFQKGDIAEGYSVSREKKESFPLTVTSAQKNPTAFYLCASSIARTGAEAFFGQGTRLTVV.

This clone was seen just once. The chain employs TRBV11-2 and TRBJ2-2; 10 nucleotides agree with TRBD2. J gave up 5 bases and V 5 bases, and 8 bases lay outside the gene matches. Looked up from germline, CDR1 is SGHAT and CDR2 is FQNNGV. The CDR3 spans 16 residues. The CDR3, as DNA: TGTGCCAGCAGCGGGGGGGTAGCGGGAGGTACCGGGGAGCTGTTTTTT. Amino acids: CASSGGVAGGTGELFF.

The genes are TRBV6-1 and TRBJ1-5, with D perhaps TRBD1 (6 bases). Trimming cost V 1 base and J 6 bases, with 22 bases left between them. The CDR3 consists of 18 residues. Germline lookup yields CDR1 MNHNS and CDR2 SASEGT. The CDR3 here is CASSEVGAGLGLGQPQHF. In nucleotides, the CDR3 is TGTGCCAGCAGTGAAGTGGGGGCAGGCCTTGGTTTAGGTCAGCCCCAGCATTTT.

This rearrangement joins TRBV30 to TRBJ1-1; no firm D call. The CDR3 has 12 amino acids. CDR1 and CDR2 (germline): GTSNPN, SVGIG (reference sequence). V lost 8 bases, J lost 0 bases, and 10 bases lay in between. The CDR3 loop is CAGRAVNTEAFF. In nucleotides, the CDR3 is TGTGCCGGCAGAGCGGTGAACACTGAAGCTTTCTTT.